These 24 T cell receptor beta chains were sequenced from one sample in a study of beta chain features in type 1 diabetes. Expressed TCRB transcripts were sequenced because the isolated RNA had all been reverse transcribed beforehand. TCRdb's copy holds only in-frame clones and misses some; the assay was immunoSEQ multiplex PCR. Of 60,000 or so clones in the sample, over 50% were seen once. The sample taken for sequencing was Tregs from blood. These receptors were taken from a woman between 18 and 30 years old in good health.

The chain joins TRBV7-9 to TRBJ1-3, with 7 bases that match TRBD1. This CDR3 is 17 amino acids long. V shed 6 bases and J 0 bases; nucleotides not matched to a gene: 11. Germline CDR1 reads SEHNR; CDR2 reads FQNEAQ (reference sequence). CDR3 loop: CASRGWDRSSSGNTIYF. The CDR3 region has the DNA TGTGCCAGCAGAGGCTGGGACAGATCCAGCTCTGGAAACACCATATATTTT.

This clone has only a few counts. V is TRBV14 and J is TRBJ2-3, with TRBD2 matching 9 bases. With V trimmed by 4 bases and J by 5 bases, 10 bases remained unmatched. Germline V gene data show CDR1 as SGHDN and CDR2 as FVKESK. The CDR3 runs 16 residues. The CDR3 spells CASSLPLAGVRDTQYF. The CDR3 DNA reads TGTGCCAGCAGCCTCCCACTAGCGGGTGTCCGAGATACGCAGTATTTT.

This chain uses TRBV5-4 with TRBJ2-2; 10 bases are shared with TRBD2. Trimming took 4 bases from V and 5 from J; bases not matched to a gene: 11. The CDR3 covers 17 residues. Germline CDR1 and CDR2: SGHNT and YYREEE (reference sequence). This CDR3 is CASSNWQRGGWTGELFF. CDR3 coding DNA: TGTGCCAGCAGCAATTGGCAGCGGGGGGGCTGGACCGGGGAGCTGTTTTTT.

The rearrangement links TRBV11-2 to TRBJ2-4, with a possible D match to TRBD1 (5 bases). Germline V gene lookup returns CDR1 SGHAT and CDR2 FQNNGV. The CDR3 loop spans 15 amino acids. Trimming removed 0 bases at V and 1 base at J, with 7 bases between. The CDR3 nucleotides read TGTGCCAGCAGCTTAGATGCAGGGGCCAAAAACATTCAGTACTTC. It encodes CASSLDAGAKNIQYF.

The chain is built from TRBV4-1 and TRBJ2-1; TRBD2 matches 13 bases. Per germline, CDR1 MGHRA and CDR2 YSYEKL. The CDR3 sequence is 21 residues long. Trimming removed 1 base from V and 0 bases from J; junction bases left unmatched: 12. DNA of the CDR3: TGCGCCAGCAGCCAAGCAAGTGTAGGAACTAGCGGGAGGGTCTCCTACAATGAGCAGTTCTTC. As protein: CASSQASVGTSGRVSYNEQFF.

This chain uses TRBV4-1 with TRBJ1-2; 8 positions agree with TRBD1. The CDR3 loop spans 15 amino acids. CDR1 is MGHRA and CDR2 is YSYEKL in the germline V gene. J was trimmed by 2 bases and V by 5 bases; bases with no gene match: 7. CDR3 DNA: TGCGCCAGCAGCGACTGGACAGGGAGAAACTATGGCTACACCTTC. Its protein product is CASSDWTGRNYGYTF.

This chain joins TRBV6-5 and TRBJ1-1; D is unclear. Trimming left V 0 bases short and J 7 bases short, with 12 bases between. CDR1 is MNHEY, CDR2 SVGAGI, per germline. The CDR3 totals 14 residues. The CDR3 region is CASSYSFQRGEAFF. Written as DNA, the CDR3 is TGTGCCAGCAGTTACTCTTTCCAGCGAGGTGAAGCTTTCTTT.

V and J are TRBV5-1 and TRBJ2-1, with D unresolved. The CDR3 is made up of 11 amino acids. V shed 0 bases and J shed 9 bases, with 4 bases lying between them. Germline lookup yields CDR1 SGHRS and CDR2 YFSETQ. CDR3 nucleotides: TGCGCCAGCAGCTTGGCGGGTGAGCAGTTCTTC. Its translation: CASSLAGEQFF.

This chain uses TRBV7-2 with TRBJ2-3; possibly TRBD1 for D (5 bases). Germline assignment: CDR1 SGHTA and CDR2 FQGNSA. The V end lost 6 bases, the J end lost 0 bases, and 13 bases lay between the germline ends. This CDR3 spans 15 amino acids. CDR3 DNA: TGTGCCAGCAGACCCACAGGAGTCAGCACAGATACGCAGTATTTT. Its translation is CASRPTGVSTDTQYF.

This sequence joins TRBV5-1 and TRBJ1-3, with D maybe TRBD1 (5 bases). Germline-derived CDR1 and CDR2 are SGHRS and YFSETQ. The CDR3 totals 13 residues. Trimming took 5 bases from V and 8 from J, leaving 14 bases between them. CDR3 sequence reads: CASSGTSRDTIYF. As DNA, the CDR3 is TGCGCCAGCAGTGGGACTTCCCGGGACACCATATATTTT.

This clone rates as medium-sized. The chain carries TRBV18 and TRBJ1-1; D perhaps matches TRBD1 (6 bases). The CDR3 is made up of 16 amino acids. From germline, CDR1 is KGHSH and CDR2 LQKENI. V was pared by 1 base and J by 5 bases, with 17 bases between. For the CDR3, the DNA is TGTGCCAGCTCACCACGATCGTTGCAGGGGTGGACTGAAGCTTTCTTT. Protein: CASSPRSLQGWTEAFF. The entire variable domain, with the rest obtained from reference TRBV18 and TRBJ1-1, is as follows: NAGVMQNPRHLVRRRGQEARLRCSPMKGHSHVYWYRQLPEEGLKFMVYLQKENIIDESGMPKERFSAEFPKEGPSILRIQQVVRGDSAAYFCASSPRSLQGWTEAFFGQGTRLTVV.

The chain uses TRBV9 and TRBJ2-3, with 7 bases aligning to TRBD1. CDR1 and CDR2 from the germline V gene are SGDLS and YYNGEE. This CDR3 is 15 amino acids long. With V trimmed by 4 bases and J by 1 base, 6 bases remained unmatched. The CDR3 DNA follows: TGTGCCAGCAGCTTCCTCGGACAGGGCACAGATACGCAGTATTTT. This gives the protein CASSFLGQGTDTQYF.

The rearrangement joins TRBV5-1 to TRBJ2-3; weak D call: TRBD1 (5 bases). Germline CDR1 is SGHRS and CDR2 is YFSETQ. This CDR3 comprises 13 residues. Trimming cost V 0 bases and J 14 bases, with 16 bases left between them. CDR3 DNA: TGCGCCAGCAGCTTGGCTAGGTTTGGGGCTCGGTATTTT. The encoded protein is CASSLARFGARYF.

This clone was detected a few times. This chain joins TRBV7-2 and TRBJ2-1; 8 nucleotides align to TRBD2. Germline V gene sequence: CDR1 SGHTA, CDR2 FQGNSA. The CDR3 spans 13 residues. J was trimmed by 9 bases and V by 0 bases; bases with no gene match: 1. The CDR3 reads CASSLAAGGEQFF. The DNA for the CDR3 is TGTGCCAGCAGCTTAGCCGCGGGGGGTGAGCAGTTCTTC.

This rearrangement joins TRBV7-3 to TRBJ2-7; the match to TRBD2 covers 11 bases. The CDR3 is 21 residues long. With 4 bases clipped from V and 3 bases from J, the junction kept 23 bases outside the gene matches. Germline V gives CDR1 SGHTA, CDR2 FQGTGA. For the CDR3, the DNA is TGTGCCAGCAGCTCCCAGACCGTAGCGGGAGGGCCGCCCCGATTCTTCTACGAGCAGTACTTC. Residues: CASSSQTVAGGPPRFFYEQYF.

This clone was counted only a few times. V usage is TRBV4-2 and J usage is TRBJ2-3; D gene ambiguous. The germline V and J ends were trimmed by 4 bases and 0 bases, with 8 bases remaining between them. Germline V gene data show CDR1 as LGHNA and CDR2 as YNFKEQ. The CDR3 sequence is 14 residues long. CDR3 in DNA: TGTGCCAGCAGCCGTGGCGGTAGCACAGATACGCAGTATTTT. Its protein is CASSRGGSTDTQYF.

The chain employs TRBV5-8 and TRBJ1-5; D not certain. The CDR3 contains 15 residues. With 2 bases removed from V and 0 bases from J, the gap between germline ends came to 9 bases. In germline, CDR1 is SGHTS, CDR2 YDEGEE. DNA for the CDR3: TGTGCCAGCAGCTTCTGGGAGGATAGCAATCAGCCCCAGCATTTT. Its translation: CASSFWEDSNQPQHF. Full variable domain (missing parts from reference TRBV5-8 and TRBJ1-5): EAGVTQSPTHLIKTRGQQATLRCSPISGHTSVYWYQQALGLGLQFLLWYDEGEERNRGNFPPRFSGRQFPNYSSELNVNALELEDSALYLCASSFWEDSNQPQHFGDGTRLSIL.

This clone has only a few counts. The V call is TRBV6-6, the J call TRBJ1-1; a weak D match, TRBD1 (5 bases). Germline values: CDR1 MNHNY, CDR2 SVGAGI (reference sequence). The V end lost 4 bases, the J end lost 5 bases, and 14 bases lay between the germline ends. The CDR3 is 14 residues long. The CDR3 coding sequence is TGTGCCAGCAGTTCCGAAGCGGGGCTGACTGAAGCTTTCTTT. Translation: CASSSEAGLTEAFF.

This clone came up a few times. The V and J genes are TRBV9 and TRBJ2-5; no definite D call. This CDR3 is built from 13 residues. Looked up from germline, CDR1 is SGDLS and CDR2 is YYNGEE. V was shortened by 2 bases and J by 4 bases, with 9 bases between the two germline ends. The CDR3 here is CASSVSPRETQYF. Here the CDR3 DNA reads TGTGCCAGCAGCGTGTCACCTAGAGAGACCCAGTACTTC.

The chain employs TRBV15 and TRBJ2-1; D is ambiguous. Germline loops: CDR1 LNHNV, CDR2 YYDKDF (reference sequence). V lost 1 base and J 0 bases, leaving 10 bases between the germline ends. The CDR3 contains 16 residues. The CDR3 DNA sequence: TGTGCCACCAGCAGAGCCGCTCTGAGCTCCTACAATGAGCAGTTCTTC. Translated, it gives CATSRAALSSYNEQFF.

The chain carries TRBV6-1 and TRBJ2-3, with 8 bases fitting TRBD2. Trimming cost V 11 bases and J 1 base; bases outside gene matches: 8. The CDR3 runs 14 residues. CDR1 is MNHNS and CDR2 is SASEGT in the germline V gene. The CDR3 reads CAAGGEVGTDTQYF. CDR3 in DNA: TGTGCCGCCGGGGGGGAGGTGGGCACAGATACGCAGTATTTT.

The chain joins TRBV20-1 to TRBJ2-5; 9 bases agree with TRBD1. The J call may be incorrect, as the DNA end agrees better with TRBJ2-7. This CDR3 region has 11 residues. In germline, CDR1 is DFQATT, CDR2 SNEGSKA (reference sequence). Here the CDR3 DNA reads TGCAGTGTCGGGACAGGGACCGAGCAGTACTTC. It translates to CSVGTGTEQYF.

Points on this clone: The same CDR3 also results from other DNA sequences found in this sample. V usage is TRBV5-1 and J usage is TRBJ2-1; TRBD2 agrees at 8 bases. The trim removed 2 bases at V and 4 bases at J, leaving 11 bases unmatched. Germline CDR1 SGHRS, CDR2 YFSETQ. This CDR3 comprises 17 residues. The CDR3 reads CASSLLPAGAGYNEQFF. The CDR3 DNA reads as TGCGCCAGCAGCTTACTACCAGCGGGAGCGGGTTACAATGAGCAGTTCTTC.

V and J are TRBV18 and TRBJ2-5; no clear D. Trimming cost V 5 bases and J 3 bases, with 4 bases left between them. Germline V lookup: CDR1 KGHSH, CDR2 LQKENI. The length of the CDR3 is 11 residues. CDR3: CASSTEETQYF. CDR3 DNA: TGTGCCAGCTCAACAGAAGAGACCCAGTACTTC.